These T cell receptor beta chains were read from a single sample in a study of control samples from healthy donors and cancer patients. The data were produced by immunoSEQ multiplex PCR, yet TCRdb's version contains in-frame clones alone and is incomplete. The sample holds some 130,000 clones; about 95% are singletons and the top ten take roughly 4%. The source material was blood. The receptors originated from a man aged 25-40 years in good health. Each CDR3 is given with its conserved first and last residue. A D gene is named only where the DNA matches it firmly. Some rows mark clone size as missing; the rest say once, few, many or name a class of expanded clone.

-,TRBV3-1/TRBV3-2,once,TRBJ1-6,CASSLPDSYNSPLHF,TGTGCCAGCAGCCTTCCCGACAGTTATAATTCACCCCTCCACTTT
-,TRBV27,once,TRBJ2-7,CASSLSMNHEQYF,TGTGCCAGCAGTTTATCCATGAACCACGAGCAGTACTTC
-,TRBV4-2,-,TRBJ2-1,CASSEDTRGVHNEQFF,TGTGCCAGCAGCGAAGATACCCGCGGGGTCCACAATGAGCAGTTCTTC
-,TRBV2,-,TRBJ1-5,CASSDWSGSNQPQHF,TGTGCCAGCAGCGATTGGTCAGGGAGCAATCAGCCCCAGCATTTT
-,TRBV19,-,TRBJ2-5,CASSRGFGETQYF,TGTGCCAGTAGTAGGGGTTTCGGAGAGACCCAGTACTTC
-,TRBV30,-,TRBJ1-2,CAWRTQSDYGYTF,TGTGCCTGGAGAACACAGTCCGACTATGGCTACACCTTC
-,TRBV4-2,-,TRBJ1-6,CASSHPRDGHRDSPLHF,TGTGCCAGCAGCCACCCAAGGGACGGGCATCGGGATTCACCCCTCCACTTT
-,TRBV5-4,-,TRBJ1-1,CASSPGGFLSTEAFF,TGTGCCAGCAGCCCCGGGGGGTTCCTGAGCACTGAAGCTTTCTTT
-,TRBV24-1,once,TRBJ1-2,CATSDSTFTTDFPLGYTF,TGTGCCACCAGTGATTCTACCTTTACGACAGACTTTCCCCTTGGCTACACCTTC
-,TRBV12-3/TRBV12-4,-,TRBJ1-2,CASSYGNYGYTF,TGTGCCAGCAGTTATGGGAACTATGGCTACACCTTC
TRBD1,TRBV28,-,TRBJ2-4,CASSLGSGGNIQYF,TGTGCCAGCAGTTTAGGCTCAGGGGGAAACATTCAGTACTTC
-,TRBV24-1,-,TRBJ2-7,CATSDYGTIYEQYF,TGTGCCACCAGTGATTACGGGACAATCTACGAGCAGTACTTC
TRBD1,TRBV5-4,-,TRBJ1-2,CASSLAAGGKGLGYGYTF,TGTGCCAGCAGCTTGGCGGCAGGGGGTAAGGGACTTGGCTATGGCTACACCTTC
-,TRBV29-1,-,TRBJ1-2,CSVYDQGRGYTF,TGCAGCGTTTATGACCAGGGCCGGGGCTACACCTTC
-,TRBV7-9,-,TRBJ1-2,CASSLEVVGNYGYTF,TGTGCCAGCAGCTTAGAGGTAGTAGGGAACTATGGCTACACCTTC
TRBD1,TRBV2,-,TRBJ1-2,CASSGDRGGGYTF,TGTGCCAGCAGTGGGGACAGGGGAGGGGGCTACACCTTC
-,TRBV5-6,-,TRBJ1-2,CASSLDLAPYGYTF,TGTGCCAGCAGCTTGGATCTAGCTCCATATGGCTACACCTTC
TRBD1,TRBV27,-,TRBJ1-1,CASNHPGGNTEAFF,TGTGCCAGCAACCACCCAGGGGGAAACACTGAAGCTTTCTTT
-,TRBV4-1,-,TRBJ2-2,CASSQDGGELFF,TGCGCCAGCAGCCAAGATGGCGGGGAGCTGTTTTTT
TRBD2,TRBV2,-,TRBJ2-5,CASSVGGLAGGRQETQYF,TGTGCCAGCAGTGTGGGCGGACTAGCGGGGGGCCGTCAAGAGACCCAGTACTTC
-,TRBV19,-,TRBJ1-5,CASSMTANSNQPQHF,TGTGCCAGTAGTATGACAGCTAATAGCAATCAGCCCCAGCATTTT
-,TRBV2,-,TRBJ1-5,CASSESAYQPQHF,TGTGCCAGCAGTGAAAGTGCTTATCAGCCCCAGCATTTT
-,TRBV30,-,TRBJ2-1,CAWSVGGYNEQFF,TGTGCCTGGAGCGTCGGGGGATACAATGAGCAGTTCTTC
-,TRBV5-4,-,TRBJ2-6,CASSLFQRVSSGANVLTF,TGTGCCAGCAGCTTGTTTCAGCGGGTGAGCTCTGGGGCCAACGTCCTGACTTTC
TRBD1,TRBV19,-,TRBJ2-1,CASSDRQGWNEQFF,TGTGCCAGTAGCGATAGACAGGGTTGGAATGAGCAGTTCTTC
-,TRBV7-2,-,TRBJ1-2,CASSLLGQQFGYTF,TGTGCCAGCAGCTTACTAGGACAGCAGTTTGGCTACACCTTC
TRBD2,TRBV5-1,-,TRBJ2-7,CASSSRGLAYEQYF,TGCGCCAGCAGCTCCCGGGGACTAGCCTACGAGCAGTACTTC
-,TRBV28,-,TRBJ2-7,CASSMSYEQYF,TGTGCCAGCAGTATGAGCTACGAGCAGTACTTC
-,TRBV5-4,-,TRBJ2-3,CASSLGLRTLRGGGTDTQYF,TGTGCCAGCAGCTTGGGACTCCGTACACTAAGGGGGGGTGGCACAGATACGCAGTATTTT
TRBD2,TRBV7-9,-,TRBJ2-2,CASISMGRDGGTTGELFF,TGTGCCAGCATCTCCATGGGCCGGGACGGGGGGACCACCGGGGAGCTGTTTTTT
-,TRBV10-3,once,TRBJ2-7,CAISVDSTYEQYF,TGTGCCATCAGTGTTGACTCAACCTACGAGCAGTACTTC
-,TRBV5-4,-,TRBJ1-6,CASSPGGVGYSPLHF,TGTGCCAGCAGCCCTGGGGGGGTTGGTTATTCACCCCTCCACTTT
-,TRBV5-8,-,TRBJ1-6,CASITGTKAPPLHF,TGTGCCAGCATCACCGGGACAAAGGCCCCCCCCCTCCACTTT
-,TRBV10-2,-,TRBJ2-1,CASSELGGALLSNEQFF,TGCGCCAGCAGTGAGCTTGGGGGGGCCCTCTTAAGCAATGAGCAGTTCTTC
-,TRBV5-1,-,TRBJ1-2,CASSLEGGADGYTF,TGCGCCAGCAGCTTGGAGGGGGGGGCGGATGGCTACACCTTC
-,TRBV6-5,-,TRBJ2-3,CASRGARPTDTQYF,TGTGCCAGCAGGGGGGCCCGTCCTACAGATACGCAGTATTTT
-,TRBV6-1,-,TRBJ2-3,CASSEVMANTDTQYF,TGTGCCAGCAGTGAAGTTATGGCTAACACAGATACGCAGTATTTT
-,TRBV30,-,TRBJ1-6,CAWSRGFNSPLHF,TGTGCCTGGTCTCGGGGCTTTAATTCACCCCTCCACTTT
-,TRBV7-2,-,TRBJ2-3,CASSLLAGASTDTQYF,TGTGCCAGCAGCTTGTTGGCGGGGGCTAGCACAGATACGCAGTATTTT
TRBD1,TRBV4-1,-,TRBJ2-2,CASSQAERTGVELFF,TGCGCCAGCAGCCAGGCCGAAAGGACAGGCGTCGAGCTGTTTTTT
-,TRBV7-9,-,TRBJ1-1,CASSLNTEAFF,TGTGCCAGCAGCCTAAACACTGAAGCTTTCTTT
-,TRBV7-2,-,TRBJ1-2,CASSFVNYGYTF,TGTGCCAGCAGCTTCGTGAACTATGGCTACACCTTC